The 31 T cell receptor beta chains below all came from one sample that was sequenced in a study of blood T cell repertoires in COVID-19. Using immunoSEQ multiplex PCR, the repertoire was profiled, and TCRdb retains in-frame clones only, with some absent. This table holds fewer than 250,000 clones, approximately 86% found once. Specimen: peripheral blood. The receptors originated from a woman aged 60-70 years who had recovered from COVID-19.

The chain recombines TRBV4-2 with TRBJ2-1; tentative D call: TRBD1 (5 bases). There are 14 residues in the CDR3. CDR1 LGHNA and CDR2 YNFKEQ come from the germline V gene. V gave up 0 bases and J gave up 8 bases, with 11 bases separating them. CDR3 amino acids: CASSQDPLGDEQFF. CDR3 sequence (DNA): TGTGCCAGCAGCCAAGATCCTTTAGGGGATGAGCAGTTCTTC.

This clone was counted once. The CDR3 protein is CASSDPGQASYEQYF. In DNA, the CDR3 is TGTGCCAGCAGTGATCCGGGACAGGCTTCCTACGAGCAGTACTTC. V and J are TRBV2 and TRBJ2-7; TRBD1 agrees at 8 bases. CDR1 and CDR2 from the germline V gene are SNHLY and FYNNEI. V shed 3 bases and J 1 base; nucleotides not matched to a gene: 5. This CDR3 region has 15 residues.

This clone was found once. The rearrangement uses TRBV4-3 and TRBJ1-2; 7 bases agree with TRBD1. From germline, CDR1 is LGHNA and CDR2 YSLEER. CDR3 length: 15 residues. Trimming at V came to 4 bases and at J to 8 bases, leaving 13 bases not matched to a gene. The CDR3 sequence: CASSLSGTDYGGYTF. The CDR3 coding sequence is TGCGCCAGCAGCCTTTCCGGGACAGACTACGGCGGCTACACCTTC.

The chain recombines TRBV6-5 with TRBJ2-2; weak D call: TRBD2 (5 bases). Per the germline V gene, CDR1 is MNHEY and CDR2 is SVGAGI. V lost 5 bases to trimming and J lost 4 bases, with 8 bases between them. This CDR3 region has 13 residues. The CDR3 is CASSTGITGELFF. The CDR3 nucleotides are TGTGCCAGCAGTACGGGGATCACCGGGGAGCTGTTTTTT.

For the CDR3, the DNA is TGTGCCAGCAGTCCACAGGGGGTGACTGAAGCTTTCTTT. Translation: CASSPQGVTEAFF. The chain joins TRBV12-3 or TRBV12-4 to TRBJ1-1, with 8 bases identical to TRBD1. V trimming: 5 bases; J trimming: 5 bases; junction bases outside the gene matches: 4. This CDR3 region has 13 residues.

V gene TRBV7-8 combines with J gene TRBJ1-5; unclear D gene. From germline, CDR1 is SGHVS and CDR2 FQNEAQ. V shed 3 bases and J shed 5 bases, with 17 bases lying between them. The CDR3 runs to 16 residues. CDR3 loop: CASSLGLIGFDQPQHF. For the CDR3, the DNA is TGTGCCAGCAGCTTGGGCTTGATAGGCTTCGATCAGCCCCAGCATTTT.

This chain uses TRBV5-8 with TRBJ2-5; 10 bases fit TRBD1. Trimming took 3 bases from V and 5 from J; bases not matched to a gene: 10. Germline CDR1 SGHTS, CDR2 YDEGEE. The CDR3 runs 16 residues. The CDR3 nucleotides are TGTGCCAGCAGCTCCGGGGACAGGGGTTTCGGGGAGACCCAGTACTTC. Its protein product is CASSSGDRGFGETQYF.

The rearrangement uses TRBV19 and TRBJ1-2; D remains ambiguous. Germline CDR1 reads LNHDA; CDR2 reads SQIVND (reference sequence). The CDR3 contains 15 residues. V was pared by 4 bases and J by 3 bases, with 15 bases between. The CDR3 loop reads CASSTKGGYDYGYTF. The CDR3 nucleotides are TGTGCCAGTAGTACAAAAGGAGGGTACGACTATGGCTACACCTTC. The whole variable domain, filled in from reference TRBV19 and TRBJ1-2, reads DGGITQSPKYLFRKEGQNVTLSCEQNLNHDAMYWYRQDPGQGLRLIYYSQIVNDFQKGDIAEGYSVSREKKESFPLTVTSAQKNPTAFYLCASSTKGGYDYGYTFGSGTRLTVV.

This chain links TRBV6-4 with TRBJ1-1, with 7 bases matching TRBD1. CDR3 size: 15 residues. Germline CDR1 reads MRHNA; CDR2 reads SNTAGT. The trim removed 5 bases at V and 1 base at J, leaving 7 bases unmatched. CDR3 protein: CASSRSYRGNTEAFF. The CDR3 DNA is TGTGCCAGCAGTAGGAGTTACAGGGGGAACACTGAAGCTTTCTTT.

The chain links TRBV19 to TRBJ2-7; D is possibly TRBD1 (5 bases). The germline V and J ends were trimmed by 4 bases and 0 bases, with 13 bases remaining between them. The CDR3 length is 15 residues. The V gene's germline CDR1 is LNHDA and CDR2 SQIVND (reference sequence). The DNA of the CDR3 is TGTGCCAGTAGTAGAACCACGGACACCTCCTACGAGCAGTACTTC. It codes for CASSRTTDTSYEQYF.

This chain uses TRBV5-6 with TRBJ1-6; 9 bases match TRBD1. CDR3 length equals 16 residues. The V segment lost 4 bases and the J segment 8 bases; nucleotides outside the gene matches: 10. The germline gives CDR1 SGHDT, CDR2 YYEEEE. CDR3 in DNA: TGTGCCAGCAGCCGAACCGGGACAGGGCTATATTCACCCCTCCACTTT. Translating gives CASSRTGTGLYSPLHF.

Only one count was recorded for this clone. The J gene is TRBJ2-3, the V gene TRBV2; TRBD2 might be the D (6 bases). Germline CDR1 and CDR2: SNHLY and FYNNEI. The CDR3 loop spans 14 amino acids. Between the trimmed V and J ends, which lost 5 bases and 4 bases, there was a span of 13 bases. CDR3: CASSSLSGSDTQYF. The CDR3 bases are TGTGCCAGCAGTTCCCTTAGCGGATCAGATACGCAGTATTTT.

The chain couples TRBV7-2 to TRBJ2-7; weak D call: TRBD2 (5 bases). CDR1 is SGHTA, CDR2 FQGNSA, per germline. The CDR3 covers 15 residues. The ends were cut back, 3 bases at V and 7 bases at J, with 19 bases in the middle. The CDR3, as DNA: TGTGCCAGCAGCTTCTCCTGGACTGGGTTCGGGGAGCAGTACTTC. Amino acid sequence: CASSFSWTGFGEQYF.

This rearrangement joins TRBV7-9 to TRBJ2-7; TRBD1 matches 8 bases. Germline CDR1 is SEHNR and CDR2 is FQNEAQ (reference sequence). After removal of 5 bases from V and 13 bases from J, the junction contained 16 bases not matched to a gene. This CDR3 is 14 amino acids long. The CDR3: CASSQAGTGRQDYF. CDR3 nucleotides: TGTGCCAGCAGCCAAGCCGGGACAGGACGACAAGATTACTTC.

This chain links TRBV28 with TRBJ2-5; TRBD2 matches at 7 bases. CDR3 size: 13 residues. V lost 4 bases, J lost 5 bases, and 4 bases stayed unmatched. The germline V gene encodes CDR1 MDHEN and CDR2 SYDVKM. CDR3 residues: CASSWGGSETQYF. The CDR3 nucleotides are TGTGCCAGCAGTTGGGGGGGAAGTGAGACCCAGTACTTC.

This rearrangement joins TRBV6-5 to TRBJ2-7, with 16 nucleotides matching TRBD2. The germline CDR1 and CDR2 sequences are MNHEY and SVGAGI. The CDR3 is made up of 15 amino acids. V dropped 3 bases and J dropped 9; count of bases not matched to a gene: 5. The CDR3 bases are TGTGCCAGCAGTTATGTGGGACTAGCGGGGGGGATGCAGTACTTC. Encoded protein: CASSYVGLAGGMQYF.

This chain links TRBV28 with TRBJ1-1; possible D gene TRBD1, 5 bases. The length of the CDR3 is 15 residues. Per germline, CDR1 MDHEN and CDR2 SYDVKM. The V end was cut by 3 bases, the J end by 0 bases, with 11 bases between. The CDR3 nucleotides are TGTGCCAGCAGTTTTAGGGGAAACATGAACACTGAAGCTTTCTTT. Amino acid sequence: CASSFRGNMNTEAFF.

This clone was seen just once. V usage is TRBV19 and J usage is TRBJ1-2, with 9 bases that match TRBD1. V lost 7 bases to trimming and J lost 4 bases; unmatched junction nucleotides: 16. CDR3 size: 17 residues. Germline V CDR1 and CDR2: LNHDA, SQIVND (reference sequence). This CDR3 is CASTRHTRQGEGYGYTF. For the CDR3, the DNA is TGTGCCAGTACCCGCCACACCCGACAGGGGGAAGGCTATGGCTACACCTTC.

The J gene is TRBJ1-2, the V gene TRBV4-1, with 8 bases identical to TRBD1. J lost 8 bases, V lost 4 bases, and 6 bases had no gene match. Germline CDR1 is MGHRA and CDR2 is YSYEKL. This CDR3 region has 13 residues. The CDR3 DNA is TGCGCCAGCAGCCGGGACAGGATCCAGGGCTACACCTTC. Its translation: CASSRDRIQGYTF.

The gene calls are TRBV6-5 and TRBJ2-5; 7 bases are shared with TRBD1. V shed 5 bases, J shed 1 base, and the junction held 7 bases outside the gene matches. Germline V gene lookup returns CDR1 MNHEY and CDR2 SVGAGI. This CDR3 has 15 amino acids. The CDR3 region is CASSRQGYGQETQYF. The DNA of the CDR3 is TGTGCCAGCAGTCGACAGGGTTACGGCCAAGAGACCCAGTACTTC.

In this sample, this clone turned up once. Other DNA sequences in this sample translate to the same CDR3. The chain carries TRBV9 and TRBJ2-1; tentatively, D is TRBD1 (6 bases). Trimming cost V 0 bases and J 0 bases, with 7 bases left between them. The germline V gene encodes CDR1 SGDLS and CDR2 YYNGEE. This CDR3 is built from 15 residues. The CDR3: CASSVAGDSYNEQFF. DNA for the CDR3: TGTGCCAGCAGCGTAGCAGGGGACTCCTACAATGAGCAGTTCTTC.

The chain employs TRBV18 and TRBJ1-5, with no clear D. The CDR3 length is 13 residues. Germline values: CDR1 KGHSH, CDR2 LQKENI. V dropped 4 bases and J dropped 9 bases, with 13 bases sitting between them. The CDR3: CASSQRGKGPQHF. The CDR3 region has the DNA TGTGCCAGCTCACAGCGAGGGAAGGGGCCCCAGCATTTT.

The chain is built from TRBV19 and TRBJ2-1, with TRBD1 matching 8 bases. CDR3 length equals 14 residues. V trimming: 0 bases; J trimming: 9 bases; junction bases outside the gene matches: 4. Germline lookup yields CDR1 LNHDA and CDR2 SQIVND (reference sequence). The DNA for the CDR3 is TGTGCCAGTAGTATAGACAGGGGGCAGGGTGAGCAGTTCTTC. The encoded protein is CASSIDRGQGEQFF.

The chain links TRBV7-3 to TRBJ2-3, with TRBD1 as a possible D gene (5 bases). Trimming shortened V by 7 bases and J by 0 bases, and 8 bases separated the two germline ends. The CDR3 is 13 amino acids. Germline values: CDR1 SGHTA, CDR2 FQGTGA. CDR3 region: CASKQGSTDTQYF. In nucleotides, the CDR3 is TGTGCCAGCAAGCAGGGCAGCACAGATACGCAGTATTTT.

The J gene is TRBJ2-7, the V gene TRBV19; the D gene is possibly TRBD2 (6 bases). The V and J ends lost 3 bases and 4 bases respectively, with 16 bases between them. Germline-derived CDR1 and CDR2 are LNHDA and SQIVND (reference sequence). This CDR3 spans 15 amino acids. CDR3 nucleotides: TGTGCCAGTAGTATTCGTGGAGGGATCGGTTACGAGCAGTACTTC. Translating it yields CASSIRGGIGYEQYF.

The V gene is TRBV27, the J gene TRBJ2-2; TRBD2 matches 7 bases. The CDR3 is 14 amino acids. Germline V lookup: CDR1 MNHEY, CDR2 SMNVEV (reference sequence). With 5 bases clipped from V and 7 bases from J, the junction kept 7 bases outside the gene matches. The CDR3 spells CASSGLAENGELFF. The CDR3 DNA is TGTGCCAGCAGTGGGCTAGCGGAAAACGGGGAGCTGTTTTTT.

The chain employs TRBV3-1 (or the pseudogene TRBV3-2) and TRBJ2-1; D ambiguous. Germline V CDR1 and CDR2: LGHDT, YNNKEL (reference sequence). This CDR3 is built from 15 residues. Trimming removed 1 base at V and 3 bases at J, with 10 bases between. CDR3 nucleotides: TGTGCCAGCAGCCAAGGGTTTTCCAGCTACAATGAGCAGTTCTTC. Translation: CASSQGFSSYNEQFF.

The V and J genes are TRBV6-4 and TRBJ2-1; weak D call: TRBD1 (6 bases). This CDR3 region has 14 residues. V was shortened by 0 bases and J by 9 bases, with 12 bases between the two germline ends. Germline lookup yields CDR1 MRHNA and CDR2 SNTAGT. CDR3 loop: CASSDSMGAGEQFF. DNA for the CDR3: TGTGCCAGCAGTGACTCGATGGGGGCAGGTGAGCAGTTCTTC.

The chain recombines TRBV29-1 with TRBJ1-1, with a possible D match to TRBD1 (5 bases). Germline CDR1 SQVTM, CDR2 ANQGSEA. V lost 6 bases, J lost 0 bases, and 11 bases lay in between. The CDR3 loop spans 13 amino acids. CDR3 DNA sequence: TGCAGCGTATTAGACAGAATGAACACTGAAGCTTTCTTT. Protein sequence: CSVLDRMNTEAFF.

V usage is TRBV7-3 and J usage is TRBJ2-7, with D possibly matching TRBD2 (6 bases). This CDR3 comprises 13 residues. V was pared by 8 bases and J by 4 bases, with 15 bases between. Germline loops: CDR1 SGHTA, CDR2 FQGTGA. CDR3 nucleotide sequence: TGTGCCAGCTCGGAGGGCCCAAGGTACGAGCAGTACTTC. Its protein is CASSEGPRYEQYF.

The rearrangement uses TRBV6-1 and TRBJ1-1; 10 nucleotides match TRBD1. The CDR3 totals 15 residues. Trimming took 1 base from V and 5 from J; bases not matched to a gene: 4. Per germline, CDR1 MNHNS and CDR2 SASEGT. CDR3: CASSEGQGAFTEAFF. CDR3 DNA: TGTGCCAGCAGTGAAGGACAGGGGGCTTTTACTGAAGCTTTCTTT.